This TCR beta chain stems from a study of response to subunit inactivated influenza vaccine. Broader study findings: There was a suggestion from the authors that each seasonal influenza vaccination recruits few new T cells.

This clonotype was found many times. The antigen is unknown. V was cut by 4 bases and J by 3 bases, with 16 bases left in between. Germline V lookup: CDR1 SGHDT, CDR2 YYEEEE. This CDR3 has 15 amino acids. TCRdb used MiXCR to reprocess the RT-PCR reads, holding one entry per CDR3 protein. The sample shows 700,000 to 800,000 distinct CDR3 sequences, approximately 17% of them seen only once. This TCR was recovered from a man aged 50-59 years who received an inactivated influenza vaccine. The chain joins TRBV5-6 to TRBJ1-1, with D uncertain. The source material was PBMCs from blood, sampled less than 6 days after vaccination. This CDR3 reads CASSPWTGEYTEAFF. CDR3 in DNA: TGTGCCAGCAGCCCCTGGACGGGAGAGTACACTGAAGCTTTCTTT.